This T cell receptor beta chain was profiled in a study of CDR3 diversity in severe acne. TCRdb itself ran the PCR reads through MiXCR, one entry per CDR3 protein. Of more than 80,000 distinct CDR3 sequences listed, about 53% are singletons. V lost 0 bases and J 5 bases, leaving 23 bases between the germline ends. CDR3 size: 18 residues. Germline-derived CDR1 and CDR2 are MNHEY and SMNVEV (reference sequence). Sequenced: blood. The TCR sequence derives from a male donor with severe acne vulgaris. The chain carries TRBV27 and TRBJ2-7; possibly TRBD2 for D (6 bases). The chain's CDR3 is CASSLSWGGSSLTHEQYF. CDR3 sequence (DNA): TGTGCCAGCAGTTTATCGTGGGGAGGAAGCTCCCTCACGCACGAGCAGTACTTC.